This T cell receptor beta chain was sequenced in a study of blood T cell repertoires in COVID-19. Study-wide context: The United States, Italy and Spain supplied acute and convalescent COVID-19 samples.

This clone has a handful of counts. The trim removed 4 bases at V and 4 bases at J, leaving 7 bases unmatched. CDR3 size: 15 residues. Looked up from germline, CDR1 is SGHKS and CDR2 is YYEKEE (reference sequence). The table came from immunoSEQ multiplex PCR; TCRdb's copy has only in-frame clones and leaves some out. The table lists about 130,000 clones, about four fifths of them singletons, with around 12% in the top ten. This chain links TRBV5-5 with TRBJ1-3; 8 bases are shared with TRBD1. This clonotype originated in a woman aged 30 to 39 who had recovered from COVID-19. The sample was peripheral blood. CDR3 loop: CASSKDRVVGNTIYF. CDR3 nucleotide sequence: TGTGCCAGCAGCAAGGACAGGGTGGTCGGAAACACCATATATTTT. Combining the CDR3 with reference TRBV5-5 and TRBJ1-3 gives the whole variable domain DAGVTQSPTHLIKTRGQQVTLRCSPISGHKSVSWYQQVLGQGPQFIFQYYEKEERGRGNFPDRFSARQFPNYSSELNVNALLLGDSALYLCASSKDRVVGNTIYFGEGSWLTVV.